This paragraph reports one TCR beta chain. The yield of each sequencing run was over 200 million TCR-beta sequences from 15-18 subjects. TCRdb reprocessed the 5' RACE reads via MiXCR and lists one record per CDR3 protein. Of around 78,000 distinct CDR3 sequences detected, 17% appear once; the ten largest clones hold approximately 15%. This sample stems from a study of neurological immune-mediated disorders. Healthy controls were blood bank volunteers in Maryland, USA. Unsorted libraries came from 2 million PBMCs stored at -80 °C. CDR1 and CDR2 from the germline V gene are SNHLY and FYNNEI. V was pared by 5 bases and J by 9 bases, with 8 bases of the junction left unmatched. The CDR3 is 15 amino acids.

The sample comprised PBMCs. This receptor was identified in a woman aged 40 to 50 in good health. The V call is TRBV2, the J call TRBJ2-1; TRBD2 agrees at 12 bases. In DNA, the CDR3 is TGTGCCAGCAGTTCCGCTAGCGGGAGGGTGGGTGAGCAGTTCTTC. Translating it yields CASSSASGRVGEQFF.